The rows below give T cell receptor beta chains drawn from one sample of a study of regulatory T cells in long-lasting Graves disease. TCRdb processed the multiplex PCR reads anew with MiXCR; each CDR3 protein has one entry. The sample consists of roughly 560,000 distinct CDR3 sequences, about 16% of them appearing once. This sample was shared with a second study, whose subject was T cells in Graves' hyperthyroidism and ophthalmopathy.

Source: peripheral blood mononuclear cells (PBMCs), taken at new diagnosis, from a patient treated with antithyroid drugs. These receptors all come from a woman aged 35-65 years with Graves disease. CDR3s include the opening cysteine and the closing phenylalanine or tryptophan. Each record gives: D gene, V gene, clone size, CDR3 length, J gene, CDR3 protein, CDR3 DNA. The D gene is left open where the match is weak. Clone size is shown for a subset of rows, as once, few, many or a class of expanded clone.

TRBD1,TRBV6-1,many,14,TRBJ1-6,CASSVQGVNSPLHF,TGTGCCAGCAGTGTACAGGGGGTCAATTCACCCCTCCACTTT
-,TRBV5-1,few,16,TRBJ1-3,CASSLGVRDGGNTIYF,TGCGCCAGCAGCTTGGGCGTACGGGACGGGGGAAACACCATATATTTT
-,TRBV12-3/TRBV12-4,many,12,TRBJ2-7,CASETGNHEQYF,TGTGCCAGCGAGACAGGTAACCACGAGCAGTACTTC
-,TRBV19,few,14,TRBJ1-5,CASRPGHSNQPQHF,TGTGCCAGTAGGCCGGGGCATAGCAATCAGCCCCAGCATTTT
-,TRBV5-4,-,13,TRBJ2-5,CAGSLTEMETQYF,TGTGCCGGCAGCCTGACAGAAATGGAGACCCAGTACTTC
-,TRBV19,-,13,TRBJ1-1,CASIGTPNTEAFF,TGTGCCAGTATCGGGACTCCGAACACTGAAGCTTTCTTT
-,TRBV19,-,16,TRBJ1-3,CASSIVPGTSRNTIYF,TGTGCCAGTAGTATAGTTCCGGGGACATCTAGAAACACCATATATTTT
-,TRBV15,many,13,TRBJ1-1,CATSPRANTEAFF,TGTGCCACCAGCCCCAGGGCGAACACTGAAGCTTTCTTT
-,TRBV20-1,many,15,TRBJ1-4,CSARSGTAWNEKLFF,TGCAGTGCTCGATCGGGCACAGCTTGGAATGAAAAACTGTTTTTT
-,TRBV5-1,many,16,TRBJ1-2,CASSAAGHMDNYGYTF,TGCGCCAGCAGCGCCGCGGGACATATGGATAACTATGGCTACACCTTC
-,TRBV7-9,few,14,TRBJ2-7,CASSVTRISYEQYF,TGTGCCAGCAGCGTCACTAGGATATCCTACGAGCAGTACTTC
TRBD1,TRBV28,many,14,TRBJ2-7,CASSQGQGLYEQYF,TGTGCCAGCAGTCAAGGACAGGGGTTGTACGAGCAGTACTTC
TRBD1,TRBV6-9,once,17,TRBJ2-1,CASSYAGWDRYYNEQFF,TGTGCCAGCAGTTACGCCGGATGGGACAGGTACTACAATGAGCAGTTCTTC
TRBD1,TRBV3-1,-,16,TRBJ1-3,CASSPGTVFSGNTIYF,TGTGCCAGCAGCCCCGGGACAGTTTTCTCTGGAAACACCATATATTTT
TRBD1,TRBV2,many,13,TRBJ1-1,CASRGQGGSEAFF,TGTGCCAGCCGGGGACAGGGGGGTTCTGAAGCTTTCTTT
TRBD2,TRBV20-1,-,12,TRBJ2-7,CSANGTSGGAYF,TGCAGTGCTAACGGGACTAGCGGGGGGGCCTACTTC
-,TRBV20-1,few,13,TRBJ2-7,CSAGGQTGNEQYF,TGCAGTGCCGGGGGACAGACGGGCAACGAGCAGTACTTC
-,TRBV7-9,many,15,TRBJ2-3,CASSLRGAGADTQYF,TGTGCCAGCAGCTTACGAGGGGCGGGCGCAGATACGCAGTATTTT
-,TRBV5-1,few,14,TRBJ1-4,CASSPGPTNEKLFF,TGCGCCAGCAGCCCGGGTCCAACTAATGAAAAACTGTTTTTT
-,TRBV4-1,-,14,TRBJ1-2,CASSQPEPKRGYTF,TGCGCCAGCAGCCAACCCGAACCCAAGCGTGGCTACACCTTC
-,TRBV6-1,many,17,TRBJ1-2,CASSPRGKGSPHYGYTF,TGTGCCAGCAGTCCTCGGGGGAAGGGTTCACCTCACTATGGCTACACCTTC
TRBD1,TRBV2,many,17,TRBJ2-4,CASSSPGQGRAKNIQYF,TGTGCCAGCAGCAGCCCCGGACAGGGGAGGGCCAAAAACATTCAGTACTTC
-,TRBV12-3/TRBV12-4,many,12,TRBJ1-1,CASSTRGTEAFF,TGTGCCAGCAGTACCAGGGGCACTGAAGCTTTCTTT
-,TRBV3-1,-,17,TRBJ2-7,CASSPSHGQSNFLEQYF,TGTGCCAGCAGCCCTTCCCACGGACAATCGAACTTCCTCGAGCAGTACTTC
TRBD1,TRBV10-3,few,15,TRBJ2-7,CAISSTTGRTYEQYF,TGTGCCATCAGTTCCACGACAGGGCGGACCTACGAGCAGTACTTC
-,TRBV27,-,15,TRBJ2-2,CASSLAGMRDGELFF,TGTGCCAGCAGTTTAGCGGGCATGCGGGACGGGGAGCTGTTTTTT
-,TRBV5-1,-,15,TRBJ1-1,CASSLAGGGDTEAFF,TGCGCCAGCAGCTTGGCCGGGGGAGGGGACACTGAAGCTTTCTTT
TRBD1,TRBV7-9,-,13,TRBJ1-2,CASRMTGLAGYTF,TGTGCCAGCAGGATGACAGGGCTCGCTGGCTACACCTTC
-,TRBV7-9,-,15,TRBJ2-7,CASSLGRGFTDEQYF,TGTGCCAGCAGCTTAGGAAGGGGATTCACGGACGAGCAGTACTTC
-,TRBV10-3,few,17,TRBJ2-3,CAISVTLASQRTDTQYF,TGTGCCATCAGTGTTACTCTGGCTAGTCAGCGCACAGATACGCAGTATTTT
-,TRBV20-1,few,15,TRBJ2-2,CSARGWGGDTGELFF,TGCAGTGCTAGAGGTTGGGGGGGCGATACCGGGGAGCTGTTTTTT
-,TRBV18,many,11,TRBJ2-3,CASADTDTQYF,TGTGCCAGCGCAGACACAGATACGCAGTATTTT
-,TRBV6-2/TRBV6-3,few,15,TRBJ2-1,CASSYSSRRSGEQFF,TGTGCCAGCAGTTACTCGAGCAGGAGGAGTGGTGAGCAGTTCTTC
-,TRBV19,-,14,TRBJ2-4,CASSIEVTKNIQYF,TGTGCCAGTAGTATTGAGGTTACCAAAAACATTCAGTACTTC
TRBD1,TRBV20-1,-,16,TRBJ1-1,CSAPRPGGFVNTEAFF,TGCAGTGCCCCCCGGCCAGGGGGTTTTGTAAACACTGAAGCTTTCTTT
TRBD1,TRBV7-9,few,16,TRBJ2-7,CASSLDPGQGPYEQYF,TGTGCCAGCAGCTTAGATCCGGGACAGGGTCCCTACGAGCAGTACTTC
TRBD1,TRBV3-1,few,14,TRBJ1-6,CVSNPGQGGSPLHF,TGTGTCAGCAACCCTGGACAGGGTGGTTCACCCCTCCACTTT
TRBD1,TRBV9,-,15,TRBJ1-2,CASSVDGGRGLGYTF,TGTGCCAGCAGCGTAGACGGCGGCAGGGGGCTTGGCTACACCTTC
TRBD1,TRBV5-6,-,15,TRBJ1-1,CASSLRTGGNTEAFF,TGTGCCAGCAGCCTCCGGACAGGGGGTAACACTGAAGCTTTCTTT
-,TRBV12-3/TRBV12-4,many,11,TRBJ2-7,CAPWGYYEQYF,TGTGCCCCATGGGGCTACTACGAGCAGTACTTC
-,TRBV10-1,-,18,TRBJ1-3,CASSQTEGSPDSGNTIYF,TGCGCCAGCAGCCAGACCGAGGGTTCCCCGGACTCTGGAAACACCATATATTTT
TRBD1,TRBV2,few,15,TRBJ2-7,CASSWAGTGGYEQYF,TGTGCCAGCAGTTGGGCCGGGACAGGGGGCTACGAGCAGTACTTC
-,TRBV20-1,few,16,TRBJ2-4,CSARDYFQEQGNIQYF,TGCAGTGCTAGAGATTACTTCCAAGAACAGGGAAACATTCAGTACTTC
TRBD2,TRBV28,few,16,TRBJ2-5,CASSLWGGGAVETQYF,TGTGCCAGCAGTTTATGGGGCGGGGGGGCCGTAGAGACCCAGTACTTC
TRBD1,TRBV5-1,many,14,TRBJ1-5,CASSSTGLGQPQHF,TGCGCCAGCAGCTCGACAGGGTTAGGTCAGCCCCAGCATTTT
-,TRBV20-1,few,15,TRBJ1-4,CSARDLRALGEKLFF,TGCAGTGCTAGAGATCTCAGGGCGCTAGGGGAAAAACTGTTTTTT
TRBD1,TRBV6-1,many,14,TRBJ1-5,CASSEIQGRQPQHF,TGTGCCAGCAGTGAAATACAGGGGAGACAGCCCCAGCATTTT
-,TRBV20-1,-,11,TRBJ2-7,CSATAGFVQYF,TGCAGTGCTACCGCCGGTTTTGTGCAGTACTTC
TRBD1,TRBV5-1,few,13,TRBJ2-7,CASSADRGSEQYF,TGCGCCAGCAGCGCAGACAGGGGTAGCGAGCAGTACTTC
-,TRBV4-1,few,14,TRBJ1-2,CASNQGHRGYGYTF,TGCGCCAGCAACCAAGGGCACCGAGGTTATGGCTACACCTTC
TRBD1,TRBV12-3/TRBV12-4,many,15,TRBJ2-1,CASSSGTGSLNEQFF,TGTGCCAGCTCCTCCGGGACAGGGTCCCTAAATGAGCAGTTCTTC
-,TRBV5-4,few,13,TRBJ2-5,CASRLPEQETQYF,TGTGCCAGCCGGCTTCCAGAGCAAGAGACCCAGTACTTC
-,TRBV19,few,11,TRBJ2-2,CASQGAGELFF,TGTGCCAGCCAGGGAGCGGGGGAGCTGTTTTTT
-,TRBV19,many,13,TRBJ1-1,CASSARGLAVAFF,TGTGCCAGTAGTGCTCGGGGGTTAGCGGTAGCTTTCTTT
-,TRBV4-2,few,15,TRBJ2-6,CASSQEGAGANVLTF,TGTGCCAGCAGCCAAGAAGGGGCTGGGGCCAACGTCCTGACTTTC
-,TRBV28,many,14,TRBJ2-1,CASSLGGGGNEQFF,TGTGCCAGCAGTTTGGGAGGGGGCGGGAATGAGCAGTTCTTC
-,TRBV19,few,12,TRBJ1-1,CASTSSLTGAFF,TGTGCCAGTACCAGTAGTTTAACCGGAGCTTTCTTT